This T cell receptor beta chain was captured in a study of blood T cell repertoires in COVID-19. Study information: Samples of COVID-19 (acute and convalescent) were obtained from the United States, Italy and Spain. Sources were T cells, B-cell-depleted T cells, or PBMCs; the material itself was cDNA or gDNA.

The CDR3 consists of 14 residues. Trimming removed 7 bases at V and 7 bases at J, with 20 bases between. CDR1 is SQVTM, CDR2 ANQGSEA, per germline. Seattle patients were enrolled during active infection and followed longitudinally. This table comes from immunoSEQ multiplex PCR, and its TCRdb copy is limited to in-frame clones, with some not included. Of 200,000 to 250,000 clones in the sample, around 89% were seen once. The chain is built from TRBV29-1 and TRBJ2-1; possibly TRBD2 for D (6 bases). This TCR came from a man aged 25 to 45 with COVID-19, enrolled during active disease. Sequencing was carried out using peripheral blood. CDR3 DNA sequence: TGCAGCGGGAAGTGGAGGGGCGCTTATAATGAGCAGTTCTTC. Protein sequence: CSGKWRGAYNEQFF.